This entry features one TCR beta chain sequence. Its target is not known. The data stem from a study of T-cell memory formation after mild COVID-19. Losses at the gene ends were 3 bases for V and 9 bases for J; bases not matched to a gene: 8. The CDR3 has 15 residues. Germline V gene data show CDR1 as SGHRS and CDR2 as YFSETQ. Overall study findings and caveats: Detection of some responders pre-infection suggested pre-existing cross-reactive memory T cells participated.

TCRdb called the 5' RACE reads again in MiXCR, with one record for every CDR3 protein. There are 400,000 to 450,000 distinct CDR3 sequences in the sample; about 20% occur only once, and under 25% lies in the top ten. The sequence was collected from a young man who had mild COVID-19 (a few samples of this study predate the infection). Cell type and time point are not known. Sequencing used PBMCs or a T cell subset sorted from them (not recorded which). The chain couples TRBV5-1 to TRBJ2-1, with 11 bases identical to TRBD2. CDR3 sequence reads: CASSWATSGGSEQFF. CDR3 bases: TGCGCCAGCAGCTGGGCCACTAGCGGGGGTAGTGAGCAGTTCTTC.